This paragraph covers one T cell receptor (beta chain) sequence. What it binds is unknown. The authors distributed each subset's genomic DNA evenly over several immunoSEQ plates. TCRdb keeps only in-frame clones here, not all; method: immunoSEQ multiplex PCR. The sample shows 550,000 to 850,000 clones, 72% of them seen only once. The sample belongs to a study of shared clonotypes between healthy human individuals. The study's findings and limits: In contrast to clonotypes shared by all four donors, non-shared clonotypes had lower generation probabilities.

V lost 4 bases, J lost 0 bases, and 12 bases lay in between. This CDR3 contains 16 residues. Per the germline V gene, CDR1 is SEHNR and CDR2 is FQNEAQ (reference sequence). The receptor comes from a woman in her twenties or thirties in good health. The rearrangement joins TRBV7-9 to TRBJ2-2, with a weak D call TRBD2 (6 bases). Sequencing was carried out using memory CD4+ T cells sorted from blood. This sample's subset: CD45RA-negative fraction. The CDR3, as DNA: TGTGCCAGCAGCTCCCGGACTACGGCGAACACCGGGGAGCTGTTTTTT. Amino acids: CASSSRTTANTGELFF.